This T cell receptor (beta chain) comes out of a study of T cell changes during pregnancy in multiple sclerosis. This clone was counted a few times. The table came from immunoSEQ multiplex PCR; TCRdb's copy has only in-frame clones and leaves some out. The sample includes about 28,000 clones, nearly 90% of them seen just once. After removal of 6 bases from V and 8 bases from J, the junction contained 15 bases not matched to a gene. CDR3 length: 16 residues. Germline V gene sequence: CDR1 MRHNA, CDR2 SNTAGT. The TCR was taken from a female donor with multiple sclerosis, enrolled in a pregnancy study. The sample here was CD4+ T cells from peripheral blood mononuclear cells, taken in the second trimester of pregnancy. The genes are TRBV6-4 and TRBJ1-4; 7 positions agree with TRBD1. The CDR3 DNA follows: TGTGCCAGCAGGTCCAGTAAACAGGGGACGGGCGAAAAACTGTTTTTT. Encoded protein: CASRSSKQGTGEKLFF.